Sequencing of this T cell receptor (beta chain) was carried out in a study of blood T cell repertoires in COVID-19. Whole-study context: Sites in the United States, Italy and Spain provided acute and convalescent COVID-19 samples. T cells, B-cell-depleted T cells, or PBMCs supplied cDNA or gDNA.

In the original processing: Nucleated cell counts were estimated from reference gene primer amplification. The data were produced by immunoSEQ multiplex PCR, yet TCRdb's version contains in-frame clones alone and is incomplete. Clone size and V and J calls were adopted from that table, with D and trimming inferred from the DNA. The sample has roughly 73,000 clones, roughly 91% seen once. This CDR3 has 11 residues. Germline V gene sequence: CDR1 MNHEY, CDR2 SMNVEV (reference sequence). Trimming took off 6 bases at V and 3 bases at J, with 4 bases between the two ends. This clonotype was obtained from a woman over 75 with active or convalescent COVID-19. The gene calls are TRBV27 and TRBJ2-3, with D uncertain. The specimen was peripheral blood. CDR3 residues: CASSSTDTQYF. DNA of the CDR3: TGTGCCAGCAGCTCTACAGATACGCAGTATTTT.